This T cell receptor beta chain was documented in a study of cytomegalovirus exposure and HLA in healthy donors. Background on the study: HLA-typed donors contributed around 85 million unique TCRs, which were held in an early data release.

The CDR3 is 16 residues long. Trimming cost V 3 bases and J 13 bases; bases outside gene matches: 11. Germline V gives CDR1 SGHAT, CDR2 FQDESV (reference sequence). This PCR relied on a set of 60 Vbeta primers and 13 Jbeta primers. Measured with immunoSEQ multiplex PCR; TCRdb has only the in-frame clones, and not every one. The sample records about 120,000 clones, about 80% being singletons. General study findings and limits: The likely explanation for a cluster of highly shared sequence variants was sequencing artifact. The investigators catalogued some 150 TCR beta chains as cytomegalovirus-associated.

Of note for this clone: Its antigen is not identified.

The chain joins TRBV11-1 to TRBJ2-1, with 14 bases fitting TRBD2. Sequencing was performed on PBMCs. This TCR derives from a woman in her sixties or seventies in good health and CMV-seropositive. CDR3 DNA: TGTGCCAGCAGCTTGGCGACTAGCGGGAGGGGATCGGGCCAGTTCTTC. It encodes CASSLATSGRGSGQFF.